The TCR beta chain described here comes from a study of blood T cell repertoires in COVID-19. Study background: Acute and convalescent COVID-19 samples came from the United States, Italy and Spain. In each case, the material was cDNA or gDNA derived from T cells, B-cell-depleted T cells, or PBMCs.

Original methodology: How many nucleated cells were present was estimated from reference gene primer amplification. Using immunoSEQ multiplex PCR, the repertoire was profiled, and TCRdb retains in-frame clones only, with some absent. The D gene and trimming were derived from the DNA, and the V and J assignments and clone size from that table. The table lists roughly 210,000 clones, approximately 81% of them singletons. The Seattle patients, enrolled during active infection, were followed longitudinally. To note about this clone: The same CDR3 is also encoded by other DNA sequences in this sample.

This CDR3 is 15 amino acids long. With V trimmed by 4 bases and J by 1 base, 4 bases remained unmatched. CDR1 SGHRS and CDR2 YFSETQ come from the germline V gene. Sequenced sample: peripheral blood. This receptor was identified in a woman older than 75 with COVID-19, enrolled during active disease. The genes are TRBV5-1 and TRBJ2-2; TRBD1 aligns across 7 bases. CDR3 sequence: CASSRQGLNTGELFF. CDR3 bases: TGCGCCAGCAGCCGACAGGGCTTGAACACCGGGGAGCTGTTTTTT.